This paragraph reports one T cell receptor (beta chain). CDR3 length: 15 amino acids. Germline lookup yields CDR1 MDHEN and CDR2 SYDVKM. V lost 8 bases to trimming and J lost 0 bases, with 11 bases between them. The data derive from a study of blood T cell repertoires in COVID-19. Assay used: immunoSEQ multiplex PCR; TCRdb lists only in-frame clones, some missing. The sample yields 150,000 to 200,000 clones, less than 85% seen once. The specimen was peripheral blood. The TCR was taken from a woman aged 80 or older with acute or convalescent COVID-19. V gene TRBV28 combines with J gene TRBJ1-6; no definite D call. The CDR3 protein is CASHPPSSYNSPLHF. The CDR3, as DNA: TGTGCCAGCCATCCTCCGAGCTCCTATAATTCACCCCTCCACTTT.